In this sample, the clone carrying this T cell receptor beta chain turned up a few times. These data come from a study of T-cell reconstitution after alpha-beta-depleted transplantation in children. The CDR3 extends over 14 amino acids. Germline V lookup: CDR1 SGHDN, CDR2 FVKESK. Deletions cut 3 bases from V and 3 bases from J, with 8 bases between. Library preparation (for TCRbeta) was performed with unique molecular identifiers. MiXCR was run by TCRdb on the PCR reads, yielding one entry per CDR3 protein. The table includes a few hundred thousand distinct CDR3 sequences, roughly a tenth detected once.

V is TRBV14 and J is TRBJ2-2, with D possibly matching TRBD1 (6 bases). The sequencing here drew on PBMCs from the stem cell graft donor, taken from the stem cell graft. This TCR came from a human donor who donated a stem cell graft to a child with acute lymphoblastic leukemia. The CDR3, as DNA: TGTGCCAGCAGCCACAGGGGCCACACCGGGGAGCTGTTTTTT. Translating gives CASSHRGHTGELFF.